This T cell receptor beta chain was identified during a study of cytomegalovirus exposure and HLA in healthy donors. Overall study findings and caveats: Listed as cytomegalovirus-associated were 164 TCR beta chains. A later analysis found first-cohort TCR clusters tended to co-occur in the approximately 110 validation repertoires.

TCRdb's table, derived via immunoSEQ multiplex PCR, lists solely in-frame clones and lacks some. The table lists roughly 60,000 clones, roughly 96% of them singletons, with just over 0.9% in the top ten. About this clone itself: Its matching antigen is unknown.

J gave up 2 bases and V 2 bases, and 8 bases lay outside the gene matches. Germline CDR1 and CDR2: WNHNN and SYGVQD (reference sequence). This CDR3 spans 16 amino acids. The chain is built from TRBV10-1 and TRBJ2-5; 7 positions agree with TRBD2. This TCR derives from a man aged 18 to 29 in good health and CMV-seronegative. The sequenced sample was PBMCs. CDR3 nucleotide sequence: TGCGCCAGCAGTGAGGCTGGGGCTAGCGGTCAAGAGACCCAGTACTTC. It translates to CASSEAGASGQETQYF.